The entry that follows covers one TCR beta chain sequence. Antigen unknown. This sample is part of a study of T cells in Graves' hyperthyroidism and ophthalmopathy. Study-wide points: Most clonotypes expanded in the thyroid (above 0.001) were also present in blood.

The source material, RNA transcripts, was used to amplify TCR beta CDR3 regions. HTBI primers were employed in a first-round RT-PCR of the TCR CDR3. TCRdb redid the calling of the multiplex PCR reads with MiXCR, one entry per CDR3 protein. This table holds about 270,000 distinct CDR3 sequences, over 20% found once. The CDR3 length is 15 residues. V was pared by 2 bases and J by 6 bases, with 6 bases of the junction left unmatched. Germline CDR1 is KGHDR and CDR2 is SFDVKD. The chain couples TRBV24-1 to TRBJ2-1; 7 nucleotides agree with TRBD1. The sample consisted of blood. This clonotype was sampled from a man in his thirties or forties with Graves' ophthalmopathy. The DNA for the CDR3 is TGTGCCACCAGTGATTATCGACAGGGTATCAATGAGCAGTTCTTC. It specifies CATSDYRQGINEQFF.